These 12 T cell receptor beta chains were all obtained from the same sample, sequenced in a study of neurological immune-mediated disorders. TCRdb ran MiXCR on the 5' RACE reads and lists one entry per CDR3 protein. Of under 25,000 distinct CDR3 sequences listed, about 2.8% are singletons. The source material was PBMCs. The receptors stem from a woman under 30 with multiple sclerosis.

This clonotype was observed many times. V is TRBV7-2 and J is TRBJ1-1; no firm D call. V lost 4 bases, J lost 8 bases, and 14 bases lay in between. Germline assignment: CDR1 SGHTA and CDR2 FQGNSA. CDR3 size: 13 residues. CDR3 sequence reads: CASSSLRLTEAFF. As DNA, the CDR3 is TGTGCCAGCAGCTCCCTGCGGCTGACAGAAGCTTTCTTT. Filled out from reference TRBV7-2 and TRBJ1-1, the complete variable domain reads GAGVSQSPSNKVTEKGKDVELRCDPISGHTALYWYRQSLGQGLEFLIYFQGNSAPDKSGLPSDRFSAERTGGSVSTLTIQRTQQEDSAVYLCASSSLRLTEAFFGQGTRLTVV.

Many counts were recorded for this clonotype. This sequence joins TRBV7-2 and TRBJ2-3; D ambiguous. V shed 7 bases and J shed 5 bases, with 10 bases lying between them. Germline V gene data show CDR1 as SGHTA and CDR2 as FQGNSA. The CDR3 is made up of 12 amino acids. The CDR3 loop is CASKRPGDTQYF. CDR3 sequence (DNA): TGTGCCAGCAAAAGACCAGGAGATACGCAGTATTTT.

The sample holds many counts of this clonotype. The chain employs TRBV7-8 and TRBJ2-7; 7 positions match TRBD1. Germline CDR1 is SGHVS and CDR2 is FQNEAQ. The length of the CDR3 is 14 residues. With 5 bases clipped from V and 6 bases from J, the junction kept 10 bases outside the gene matches. This CDR3 reads CASSLRQGPGEQYF. The CDR3 bases are TGTGCCAGCAGCCTTCGACAGGGACCAGGCGAGCAGTACTTC.

This clonotype has at least ten counts. The rearrangement joins TRBV7-9 to TRBJ2-7; 11 bases agree with TRBD1. This CDR3 contains 16 residues. Germline lookup yields CDR1 SEHNR and CDR2 FQNEAQ (reference sequence). V lost 2 bases to trimming and J lost 5 bases; unmatched junction nucleotides: 8. The CDR3 nucleotides are TGTGCCAGCAGCTTACCCGGGACAGGGGGTATCCACGAGCAGTACTTC. As protein: CASSLPGTGGIHEQYF.

This clonotype was seen ten or more times. The chain carries TRBV4-1 and TRBJ2-2; 12 nucleotides line up with TRBD2. This CDR3 comprises 16 residues. V lost 2 bases to trimming and J lost 6 bases; unmatched junction nucleotides: 4. CDR1 and CDR2 (germline): MGHRA, YSYEKL. DNA of the CDR3: TGCGCCAGCAGCCAACGACTAGCGGGAGACTCCGGGGAGCTGTTTTTT. It encodes CASSQRLAGDSGELFF.

With respect to this clonotype: A much larger clonotype is one base distant, so this may be a read error. Here the CDR3 DNA reads TGTGCCATCAGTGAGGGCGCGAAGGAGAATGAGCAGTTCTTC. It specifies CAISEGAKENEQFF. V gene TRBV10-3 combines with J gene TRBJ2-1; D unresolved. Germline V gene lookup returns CDR1 ENHRY and CDR2 SYGVKD. V dropped 2 bases and J dropped 7 bases, with 12 bases sitting between them. The CDR3 is 14 residues long.

A note on this clonotype: Mismatch with germline at one junction end may stem from a read error. The chain is built from TRBV5-5 and TRBJ2-5; 7 bases match TRBD1. CDR1 is SGHKS, CDR2 YYEKEE, per germline (reference sequence). The CDR3 spans 15 residues. CDR3: CASRPLNRGQETQSF. CDR3 DNA: TGTGCCAGCAGACCTTTGAACAGGGGCCAAGAGACCCAGTCCTTC.

This clonotype was found many times. V and J are TRBV6-5 and TRBJ2-2, with 8 bases identical to TRBD1. CDR1 is MNHEY and CDR2 is SVGAGI in the germline V gene. This CDR3 spans 15 amino acids. V lost 6 bases and J lost 0; bases outside the gene matches: 3. The chain's CDR3 is CASSRDRPNTGELFF. In DNA form, the CDR3 reads TGTGCCAGCAGCCGGGACAGGCCGAACACCGGGGAGCTGTTTTTT.

This clonotype counts as medium-sized. This may stem from a read error, because a much larger clone lies one nucleotide away. The chain uses TRBV7-9 and TRBJ2-5, with D unclear. The CDR3 runs 15 residues. V lost 6 bases to trimming and J lost 3 bases, with 17 bases between them. Germline-derived CDR1 and CDR2 are SEHNR and FQNEAQ (reference sequence). The CDR3 sequence is CASSSPRKTKETQYF. CDR3 DNA: TGTGCCAGCAGTTCCCCCAGAAAGACGAAAGAGACCCAGTACTTC.

This clonotype was seen many times. V is TRBV12-3 or TRBV12-4 and J is TRBJ2-5; 9 bases are shared with TRBD1. After removal of 6 bases from V and 5 bases from J, the junction contained 7 bases not matched to a gene. This CDR3 has 14 residues. The CDR3 DNA follows: TGTGCCAGCAGCTCCAACAGGGGGCGGGAGACCCAGTACTTC. Residues: CASSSNRGRETQYF.

This clonotype was detected ten times or more. This sequence joins TRBV6-2 or TRBV6-3 and TRBJ2-7; D is perhaps TRBD1 (5 bases). The germline V gene has CDR1 MNHEY and CDR2 SVGEGT. The CDR3 contains 12 residues. V lost 5 bases and J lost 2, with 7 bases in between. CDR3 sequence (DNA): TGTGCCAGCAGTGAACAGGCCTACGAGCAGTACGTC. It yields the protein CASSEQAYEQYV.

This clonotype was counted ten times or more. The chain couples TRBV20-1 to TRBJ1-1; 12 bases align to TRBD1. The length of the CDR3 is 19 residues. The J segment lost 4 bases and the V segment lost 1 base, leaving 16 bases of the junction unmatched. Per the germline V gene, CDR1 is DFQATT and CDR2 is SNEGSKA (reference sequence). The CDR3 sequence is CSARAAGTGGVGRSTEAFF. The CDR3 region has the DNA TGCAGTGCTAGAGCCGCCGGGACAGGGGGCGTCGGCCGGAGCACTGAAGCTTTCTTT.